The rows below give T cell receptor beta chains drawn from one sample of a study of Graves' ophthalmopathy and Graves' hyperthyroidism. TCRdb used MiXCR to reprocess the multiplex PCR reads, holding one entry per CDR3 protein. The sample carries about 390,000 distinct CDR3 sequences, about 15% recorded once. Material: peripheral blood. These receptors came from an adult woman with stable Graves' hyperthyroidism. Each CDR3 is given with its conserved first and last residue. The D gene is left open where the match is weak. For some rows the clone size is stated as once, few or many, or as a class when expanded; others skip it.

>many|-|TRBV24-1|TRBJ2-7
TGTGCCACCAGTGATCAGGGGATTGGCGAGCAGTACTTC
CATSDQGIGEQYF
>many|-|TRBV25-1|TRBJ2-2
TGTGCCAGCAGTGAATTGCGGTCGAACACCGGGGAGCTGTTTTTT
CASSELRSNTGELFF
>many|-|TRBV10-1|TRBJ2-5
TGCGCCAGCAGTCCCGGGTCCATGGAGACCCAGTACTTC
CASSPGSMETQYF
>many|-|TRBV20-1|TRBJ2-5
TGCAGTGCCCTAGGGGGTAGGCGAGAGACCCAGTACTTC
CSALGGRRETQYF
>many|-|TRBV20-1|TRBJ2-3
TGCAGTGCTAGCGCGGAACCAGGGACGGGAACAGATACGCAGTATTTT
CSASAEPGTGTDTQYF
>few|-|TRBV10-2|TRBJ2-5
TGCGCCAGCAGTGACCAGGGTTGGAGGGAGACCCAGTACTTC
CASSDQGWRETQYF
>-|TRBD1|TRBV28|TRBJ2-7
TGTGCCAGCAGCTTTGACAGGGGAGACTACGAGCAGTACTTC
CASSFDRGDYEQYF
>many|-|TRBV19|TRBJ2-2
TGTGCCAGTAGTCCGCTAGTAGGGTTCACCGGGGAGCTGTTTTTT
CASSPLVGFTGELFF
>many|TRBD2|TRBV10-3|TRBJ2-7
TGTGCCATCAGTGAGGCTAGCGGGAGGGTAGGCTACGAGCAGTACTTC
CAISEASGRVGYEQYF
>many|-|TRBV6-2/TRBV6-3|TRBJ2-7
TGTGCCAGCAGTTACTCGGACACTTTTTTCGAACAGTACTTC
CASSYSDTFFEQYF
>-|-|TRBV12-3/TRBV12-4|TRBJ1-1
TGTGCCAGCAGGCGGCAGGGCCTGAACACTGAAGCTTTCTTT
CASRRQGLNTEAFF